This TCR beta chain was sequenced in a study of T cells in Graves' hyperthyroidism and ophthalmopathy. Unmatched junction bases numbered 0, after V lost 3 bases and J lost 2 bases. The CDR3 contains 14 residues. CDR1 and CDR2 from the germline V gene are MGHRA and YSYEKL. TCR beta CDR3 sequences were amplified from RNA transcripts. HTBI primers drove first-round RT-PCR of the TCR CDR3. Via MiXCR, TCRdb re-called the multiplex PCR reads, giving one row per CDR3 protein. The sample includes under 350,000 distinct CDR3 sequences, about 20% of them seen just once. Sequencing was done on a sample of blood. The receptor's source is a woman aged 50 to 60 with Graves' hyperthyroidism. J is TRBJ2-1 and V is TRBV4-1; 8 bases are a match to TRBD1. CDR3 amino acids: CASSQGQAYNEQFF. The CDR3 DNA reads TGCGCCAGCAGCCAGGGACAGGCCTACAATGAGCAGTTCTTC.